The clone carrying this T cell receptor (beta chain) has more than one count but fewer than ten. This sample was included in a study of blood T cell repertoires in COVID-19. Study information: Acute and convalescent COVID-19 samples came from the United States, Italy and Spain. The cDNA or gDNA used as material had been derived from T cells, B-cell-depleted T cells, or PBMCs.

Per the original data handling: Reference gene primer amplification gave nucleated cell count estimates. Method: immunoSEQ multiplex PCR; TCRdb's copy keeps in-frame clones and lacks some. The DNA was the basis for D and trimming; V, J and clone size are from that table. The sample contains 95,000 to 100,000 clones, 79% of which appear only once. V was pared by 1 base and J by 5 bases, with 12 bases between. CDR3 size: 15 residues. CDR1 is MDHEN, CDR2 SYDVKM, per germline. The specimen was peripheral blood. V gene TRBV28 combines with J gene TRBJ2-1, with D possibly being TRBD2 (6 bases). The TCR comes from a woman of 80 years or more with active or convalescent COVID-19. CDR3 region: CASSLSPGLNNEQFF. CDR3 sequence (DNA): TGTGCCAGCAGTTTATCCCCGGGACTGAACAATGAGCAGTTCTTC.